This record covers a single TCR beta chain. The entry originates in a study of blood T cell repertoires in COVID-19. Here immunoSEQ multiplex PCR was the method, and the copy in TCRdb shows in-frame clones only, minus some. Seen here are about 210,000 clones, more than 75% observed once, and the top ten hold about 13%. The V gene lost 0 bases and the J gene lost 6 bases, with 15 bases spanning the gap. The length of the CDR3 is 16 residues. Germline V gives CDR1 LNHNV, CDR2 YYDKDF (reference sequence). V gene TRBV15 combines with J gene TRBJ2-1, with D possibly matching TRBD2 (6 bases). Sequenced input: peripheral blood. The TCR was taken from a human donor in a cohort sampled during active COVID-19. The CDR3 DNA reads as TGTGCCACCAGCAGAGATATAGGACTACCGTTCAATGAGCAGTTCTTC. Protein: CATSRDIGLPFNEQFF. The variable domain in full, completed from reference TRBV15 and TRBJ2-1, reads DAMVIQNPRYQVTQFGKPVTLSCSQTLNHNVMYWYQQKSSQAPKLLFHYYDKDFNNEADTPDNFQSRRPNTSFCFLDIRSPGLGDTAMYLCATSRDIGLPFNEQFFGPGTRLTVL.